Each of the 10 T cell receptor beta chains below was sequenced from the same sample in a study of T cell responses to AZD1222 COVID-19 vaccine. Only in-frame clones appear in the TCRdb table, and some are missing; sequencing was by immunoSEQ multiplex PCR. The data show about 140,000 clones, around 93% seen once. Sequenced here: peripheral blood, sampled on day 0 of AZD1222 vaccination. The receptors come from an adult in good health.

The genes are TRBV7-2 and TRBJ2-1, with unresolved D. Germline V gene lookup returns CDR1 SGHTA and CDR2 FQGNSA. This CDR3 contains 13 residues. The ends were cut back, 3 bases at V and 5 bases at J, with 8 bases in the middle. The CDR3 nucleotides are TGTGCCAGCAGCTTCGCTCAGCACAATGAGCAGTTCTTC. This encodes CASSFAQHNEQFF.

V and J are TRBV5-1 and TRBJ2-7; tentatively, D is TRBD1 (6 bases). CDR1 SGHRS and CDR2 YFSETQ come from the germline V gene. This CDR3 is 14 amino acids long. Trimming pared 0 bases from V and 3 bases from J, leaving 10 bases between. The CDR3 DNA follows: TGCGCCAGCAGCTTGGCGGGCAGGGGCTACGAGCAGTACTTC. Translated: CASSLAGRGYEQYF. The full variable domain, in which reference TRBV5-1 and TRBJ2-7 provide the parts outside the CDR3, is KAGVTQTPRYLIKTRGQQVTLSCSPISGHRSVSWYQQTPGQGLQFLFEYFSETQRNKGNFPGRFSGRQFSNSRSEMNVSTLELGDSALYLCASSLAGRGYEQYFGPGTRLTVT.

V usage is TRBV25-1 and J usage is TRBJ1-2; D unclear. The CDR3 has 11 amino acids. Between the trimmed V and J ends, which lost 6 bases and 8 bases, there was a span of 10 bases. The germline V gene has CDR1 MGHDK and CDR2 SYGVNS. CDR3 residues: CASRRDWGYTF. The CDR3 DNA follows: TGTGCCAGCAGGAGGGATTGGGGCTACACCTTC.

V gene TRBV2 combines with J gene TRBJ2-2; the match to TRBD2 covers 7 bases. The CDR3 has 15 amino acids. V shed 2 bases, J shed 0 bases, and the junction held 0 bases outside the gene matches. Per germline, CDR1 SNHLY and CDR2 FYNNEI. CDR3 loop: CASSESGTNTGELFF. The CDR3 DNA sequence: TGTGCCAGCAGTGAAAGCGGGACGAACACCGGGGAGCTGTTTTTT.

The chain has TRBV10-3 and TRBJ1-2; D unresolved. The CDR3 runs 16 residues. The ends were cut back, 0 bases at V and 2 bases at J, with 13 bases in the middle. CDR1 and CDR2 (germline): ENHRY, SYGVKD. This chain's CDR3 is CAISESDPGRNYGYTF. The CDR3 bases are TGTGCCATCAGTGAGTCCGACCCCGGTAGGAACTATGGCTACACCTTC.

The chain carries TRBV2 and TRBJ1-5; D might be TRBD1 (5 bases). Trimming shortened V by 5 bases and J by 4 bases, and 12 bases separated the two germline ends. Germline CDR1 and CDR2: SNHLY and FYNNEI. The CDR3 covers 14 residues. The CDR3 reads CASSWGDANQPQHF. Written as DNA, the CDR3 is TGTGCCAGCAGTTGGGGGGACGCTAATCAGCCCCAGCATTTT.

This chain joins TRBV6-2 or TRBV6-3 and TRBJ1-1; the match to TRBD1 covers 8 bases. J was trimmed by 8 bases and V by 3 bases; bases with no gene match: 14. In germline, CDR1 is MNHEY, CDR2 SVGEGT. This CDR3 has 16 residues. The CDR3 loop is CASSYGRGQSRREAFF. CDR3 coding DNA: TGTGCCAGCAGTTATGGCAGGGGGCAAAGTAGGCGGGAAGCTTTCTTT.

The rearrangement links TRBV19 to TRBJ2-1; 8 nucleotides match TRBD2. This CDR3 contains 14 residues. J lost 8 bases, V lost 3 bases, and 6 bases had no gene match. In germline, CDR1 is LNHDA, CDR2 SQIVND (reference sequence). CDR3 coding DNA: TGTGCCAGTAGTATTGCGGGGGGCCTGGATGAGCAGTTCTTC. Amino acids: CASSIAGGLDEQFF.

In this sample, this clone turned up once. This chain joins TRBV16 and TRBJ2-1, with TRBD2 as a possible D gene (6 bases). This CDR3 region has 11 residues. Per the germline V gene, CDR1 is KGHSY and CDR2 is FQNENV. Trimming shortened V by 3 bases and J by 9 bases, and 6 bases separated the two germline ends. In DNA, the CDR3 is TGTGCCAGCAGCCACGGGGGTGAGCAGTTCTTC. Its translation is CASSHGGEQFF.

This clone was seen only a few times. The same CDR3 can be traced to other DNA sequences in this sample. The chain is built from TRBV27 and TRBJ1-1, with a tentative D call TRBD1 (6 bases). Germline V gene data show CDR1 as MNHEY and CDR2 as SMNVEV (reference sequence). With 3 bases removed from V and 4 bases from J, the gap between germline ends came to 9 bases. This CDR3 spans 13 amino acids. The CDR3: CASSFGQSTEAFF. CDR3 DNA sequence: TGTGCCAGCAGTTTCGGACAGAGCACTGAAGCTTTCTTT.